This TCR beta chain was obtained from a study of blood T cell repertoires in COVID-19. V gave up 10 bases and J gave up 4 bases, with 4 bases separating them. The CDR3 consists of 9 residues. Using immunoSEQ multiplex PCR, the repertoire was profiled, and TCRdb retains in-frame clones only, with some absent. The table shows about 180,000 clones, with approximately 84% occurring only once. This receptor was identified in a woman aged 40 to 55 with acute COVID-19. The chain combines TRBV12-3 or TRBV12-4 with TRBJ1-2; D is unresolved. Sequencing input: PBMCs or T cells enriched from blood (not recorded which). The chain's CDR3 is CATVYGYTF. The CDR3 nucleotides are TGTGCCACCGTCTATGGCTACACCTTC.